Following are 21 T cell receptor beta chains from one sample sequenced in a study of CD8 T cells in ankylosing spondylitis. Notes on the study in general: A motif of seven or eight highly homologous TCR beta variants was seen as apparently characteristic of ankylosing spondylitis blood.

TCRdb re-called the 5' RACE reads with MiXCR, one entry per CDR3 protein. Seen here are about 460,000 distinct CDR3 sequences, approximately 5% observed once, and the top ten hold around 3.5%. Their cognate antigens are unknown. Material for sequencing was blood, either unsorted or a sorted T cell fraction (not recorded which). All receptors come from a male donor with ankylosing spondylitis.

In this sample, this clonotype turned up many times. The DNA is left out, because the CDR3 cannot be placed on it with certainty; the CDR3 is given as TCRdb lists it. The V gene is TRBV7-5, the J gene TRBJ1-1; the D segment call TRBD1 is taken from the table without a DNA check. TRBV7-5 is recorded as a pseudogene. Counting both end residues, the CDR3 totals 19 amino acids. The CDR3: CISVPEAHPLGRTNTEAFF.

This clonotype appeared many times. The chain links TRBV12-3 or TRBV12-4 to TRBJ2-5, with TRBD2 matching 7 bases. There are 13 residues in the CDR3. Unmatched junction bases numbered 3, after V lost 3 bases and J lost 5 bases. The CDR3 DNA is TGTGCCAGCAGTTTGGGGAGGGACGAGACCCAGTACTTC. This encodes CASSLGRDETQYF.

This clonotype was recorded many times. The chain uses TRBV7-2 and TRBJ1-4, with D unresolved. Germline CDR1 and CDR2: SGHTA and FQGNSA. This CDR3 comprises 14 residues. Trimming pared 4 bases from V and 0 bases from J, leaving 6 bases between. This CDR3 reads CASSSRTTNEKLFF. In nucleotides, the CDR3 is TGTGCCAGCAGCTCGAGGACAACTAATGAAAAACTGTTTTTT.

This clonotype was seen at least ten times. V is TRBV20-1 and J is TRBJ2-1; 7 nucleotides line up with TRBD2. The trim removed 3 bases at V and 8 bases at J, leaving 13 bases unmatched. In germline, CDR1 is DFQATT, CDR2 SNEGSKA (reference sequence). The CDR3 length is 15 residues. The CDR3 reads CSASNGNRGGYEQFF. The CDR3, as DNA: TGCAGTGCTAGTAACGGCAATAGGGGAGGGTATGAGCAGTTCTTC.

This clonotype was recorded many times. The chain recombines TRBV10-3 with TRBJ2-5; D may correspond to TRBD1 or TRBD2 (5 bases each). The CDR3 consists of 13 residues. The germline V and J ends were trimmed by 4 bases and 5 bases, with 11 bases remaining between them. Germline V CDR1 and CDR2: ENHRY, SYGVKD. The CDR3 DNA reads TGTGCCATCAGTGGGGGACCAGGGGAGACCCAGTACTTC. Translated, it gives CAISGGPGETQYF.

This clonotype was seen many times. The V call is TRBV20-1, the J call TRBJ2-7, with D maybe TRBD2 (6 bases). Germline-derived CDR1 and CDR2 are DFQATT and SNEGSKA (reference sequence). The V and J ends lost 7 bases and 2 bases respectively, with 18 bases between them. This CDR3 region has 14 residues. CDR3: CSGSDSRGTYEQYF. The CDR3 DNA reads TGCAGTGGTTCGGACTCGCGGGGCACCTACGAGCAGTACTTC.

The chain recombines TRBV6-1 with TRBJ2-3, with 8 bases that match TRBD1. Germline CDR1 reads MNHNS; CDR2 reads SASEGT. The ends lost 6 bases at V and 4 bases at J; junction bases unmatched: 6. The CDR3 spans 14 residues. The DNA for the CDR3 is TGTGCCAGCAGCTGGACAGGGTTACCAGATACGCAGTATTTT. Its protein product is CASSWTGLPDTQYF.

As regards this clonotype: This may stem from a read error, because a much larger clone lies one nucleotide away. The rearrangement uses TRBV11-1 and TRBJ2-2; D assignment may be TRBD1 or TRBD2 (5 bases each). The CDR3 contains 15 residues. V dropped 4 bases and J dropped 3 bases, with 12 bases sitting between them. Germline V lookup: CDR1 SGHAT, CDR2 FQDESV (reference sequence). The chain's CDR3 is CASSSRDRYTGELFF. The CDR3 coding sequence is TGTGCCAGCAGCTCTCGGGACCGTTACACCGGGGAGCTGTTTTTT.

This clonotype was seen many times. The rearrangement joins TRBV12-3 or TRBV12-4 to TRBJ1-2; the D gene is possibly TRBD1 (6 bases). V lost 5 bases and J lost 7, with 23 bases in between. This CDR3 contains 16 residues. CDR3 DNA sequence: TGTGCCAGCAGTCCCCCACGCAGGGGAGGGCCGAGTGGCTACACCTTC. Its translation is CASSPPRRGGPSGYTF.

About this clonotype: This clone may be a read error of a much larger clone one base away. The chain combines TRBV28 with TRBJ2-7, with 7 bases fitting TRBD1. The CDR3 consists of 14 residues. The V gene's germline CDR1 is MDHEN and CDR2 SYDVKM. The ends lost 4 bases at V and 3 bases at J; junction bases unmatched: 6. The CDR3 here is CASSSLSGGYEQYF. In nucleotides, the CDR3 is TGTGCCAGCAGTTCCCTTTCAGGGGGCTACGAGCAGTACTTC.

This clonotype appeared many times. The rearrangement joins TRBV7-3 to TRBJ2-1; 8 nucleotides line up with TRBD2. This CDR3 spans 16 amino acids. The germline gives CDR1 SGHTA, CDR2 FQGTGA. V dropped 1 base and J dropped 5; count of bases not matched to a gene: 7. This CDR3 reads CASSLKGLGPNNEQFF. In DNA, the CDR3 is TGTGCCAGCAGCTTAAAGGGACTAGGCCCGAACAATGAGCAGTTCTTC.

This clonotype was seen ten or more times. This chain uses TRBV12-3 or TRBV12-4 with TRBJ1-1; a weak D match, TRBD1 (5 bases). V lost 6 bases, J lost 7 bases, and 15 bases lay in between. CDR3 length: 13 amino acids. The CDR3 loop is CASRRMATGEAFF. CDR3 coding DNA: TGTGCCAGCAGAAGGATGGCCACAGGTGAAGCTTTCTTT.

The chain combines TRBV11-1 with TRBJ2-7, with D uncertain. In germline, CDR1 is SGHAT, CDR2 FQDESV (reference sequence). The CDR3 covers 12 residues. Between the trimmed V and J ends, which lost 6 bases and 2 bases, there was a span of 8 bases. The chain's CDR3 is CASSPAAYEQYF. The CDR3 DNA reads as TGTGCCAGCAGTCCAGCCGCCTACGAGCAGTACTTC.

This clonotype was counted only a few times. The chain carries TRBV27 and TRBJ2-7, with D tentatively TRBD2 (6 bases). From germline, CDR1 is MNHEY and CDR2 SMNVEV (reference sequence). This CDR3 spans 17 amino acids. The V end was cut by 1 base, the J end by 0 bases, with 16 bases between. CDR3 nucleotides: TGTGCCAGCAGTTTATTGGGTGGGGCACTAGCCTCCTACGAGCAGTACTTC. Its translation is CASSLLGGALASYEQYF.

This clonotype showed up many times. V usage is TRBV21-1 and J usage is TRBJ1-1; the DNA was not used to check the table's D call, TRBD1. TRBV21-1 is labeled a pseudogene. The CDR3 totals 18 residues. The CDR3 DNA reads as TGTGCCAGCAGCAAAGTCTTCATTCGCGGGACAGGGGGCACTGAAGCTTTCTTT. Its translation: CASSKVFIRGTGGTEAFF.

Many counts were recorded for this clonotype. The chain combines TRBV29-1 with TRBJ2-7, with D perhaps matching TRBD1 or TRBD2 (5 bases each). The V gene's germline CDR1 is SQVTM and CDR2 ANQGSEA. Trimming removed 5 bases at V and 0 bases at J, with 8 bases between. This CDR3 region has 12 residues. The CDR3 DNA follows: TGCAGCGTTTGGGACGCCTCCTACGAGCAGTACTTC. Amino acids: CSVWDASYEQYF.

The gene calls are TRBV9 and TRBJ2-1, with TRBD2 matching 10 bases. The germline gives CDR1 SGDLS, CDR2 YYNGEE. After removal of 1 base from V and 0 bases from J, the junction contained 10 bases not matched to a gene. The CDR3 length is 19 residues. Written as DNA, the CDR3 is TGTGCCAGCAGCGTATCCCCGACTAGCGGGCGTTACTCCTACAATGAGCAGTTCTTC. It translates to CASSVSPTSGRYSYNEQFF.

Many counts were recorded for this clonotype. The V call is TRBV6-1, the J call TRBJ2-5; 9 bases fit TRBD1. The CDR3 runs 14 residues. Germline lookup yields CDR1 MNHNS and CDR2 SASEGT. Germline trimming cut 5 bases from V and 5 bases from J; bases unmatched to any gene: 6. For the CDR3, the DNA is TGTGCCAGCAGTCGGGACAGGGTCGGGGAGACCCAGTACTTC. Translated: CASSRDRVGETQYF.

The chain recombines TRBV28 with TRBJ1-5; unclear D gene. Germline V gives CDR1 MDHEN, CDR2 SYDVKM. The CDR3 totals 15 residues. Trimming shortened V by 7 bases and J by 3 bases, and 16 bases separated the two germline ends. The CDR3 coding sequence is TGTGCCAGCACACCGGGCGACGAGACCAATCAGCCCCAGCATTTT. As protein: CASTPGDETNQPQHF.

This clonotype has more than one count but fewer than ten. The J gene is TRBJ1-2, the V gene TRBV5-1; no reliable D call. V lost 2 bases and J lost 2, with 10 bases in between. Germline CDR1 SGHRS, CDR2 YFSETQ. The CDR3 contains 14 residues. The CDR3 nucleotides are TGCGCCAGCAGCTTTTCTGGATCAAACTATGGCTACACCTTC. This gives the protein CASSFSGSNYGYTF.

The gene calls are TRBV15 and TRBJ2-5, with TRBD1 matching 7 bases. Germline V gives CDR1 LNHNV, CDR2 YYDKDF (reference sequence). J was trimmed by 4 bases and V by 0 bases; bases with no gene match: 8. The length of the CDR3 is 16 residues. CDR3 coding DNA: TGTGCCACCAGCAGAGATCCCCAGGGGGTCGGAGAGACCCAGTACTTC. Its translation is CATSRDPQGVGETQYF.